Below, 20 T cell receptor beta chains from the same sample are listed, as sequenced in a study of cytomegalovirus exposure and HLA in healthy donors. PCR primers comprised 60 Vbeta and 13 Jbeta primers. Repertoires were generated with immunoSEQ multiplex PCR, while TCRdb's copy carries only in-frame clones and drops some. The data show over 200,000 clones, more than 75% seen once. Sequencing was carried out using PBMCs. The receptors were gathered from a human donor in good health.

This CDR3 reads CASSLVGQGAGNQPQHF. CDR3 sequence (DNA): TGTGCCAGCAGTTTAGTAGGACAGGGGGCTGGCAATCAGCCCCAGCATTTT. The chain is built from TRBV27 and TRBJ1-5; TRBD1 aligns across 11 bases. CDR3 length: 17 residues. Germline CDR1 reads MNHEY; CDR2 reads SMNVEV (reference sequence). With 2 bases clipped from V and 2 bases from J, the junction kept 5 bases outside the gene matches.

The rearrangement joins TRBV28 to TRBJ2-6; D call uncertain. Germline V gives CDR1 MDHEN, CDR2 SYDVKM. The CDR3 has 13 amino acids. V was pared by 8 bases and J by 4 bases, with 9 bases between. DNA for the CDR3: TGTGCCAGCCGAGGCGCCGGGGCCAACGTCCTGACTTTC. It is translated as CASRGAGANVLTF. The whole variable domain, remainder taken from reference TRBV28 and TRBJ2-6, is DVKVTQSSRYLVKRTGEKVFLECVQDMDHENMFWYRQDPGLGLRLIYFSYDVKMKEKGDIPEGYSVSREKKERFSLILESASTNQTSMYLCASRGAGANVLTFGAGSRLTVL.

The rearrangement links TRBV27 to TRBJ2-1; 9 nucleotides line up with TRBD1. There are 14 residues in the CDR3. Trimming removed 7 bases from V and 5 bases from J; junction bases left unmatched: 6. The germline V gene has CDR1 MNHEY and CDR2 SMNVEV (reference sequence). CDR3 loop: CASTPGTGHNEQFF. CDR3 coding DNA: TGTGCCAGCACCCCCGGGACAGGGCACAATGAGCAGTTCTTC.

The chain recombines TRBV6-5 with TRBJ1-2; D might be TRBD1 (6 bases). V was pared by 8 bases and J by 8 bases, with 18 bases between. CDR3 length: 13 amino acids. Germline CDR1 is MNHEY and CDR2 is SVGAGI. CDR3 bases: TGTGCCAGCGGGTTTACGGGGGGCCCAGGCTACACCTTC. Its translation: CASGFTGGPGYTF.

Points on this clone: One end of the junction is discordant with germline, which a read error may explain. The gene calls are TRBV7-9 and TRBJ2-5; no clear D gene. The CDR3 runs to 13 residues. Per the germline V gene, CDR1 is SEHNR and CDR2 is FQNEAQ (reference sequence). The chain's CDR3 is CSSSFIMAETQYF. Here the CDR3 DNA reads TGTTCCAGCAGCTTCATTATGGCAGAGACCCAGTACTTC.

This chain links TRBV7-6 with TRBJ2-1, with D perhaps matching TRBD1 (6 bases). Germline CDR1 and CDR2: SGHVS and FNYEAQ. V lost 4 bases and J lost 7, with 8 bases in between. This CDR3 is 12 amino acids long. CDR3 in amino acids: CASSSGVNEQFF. The CDR3, as DNA: TGTGCCAGCAGCTCAGGGGTTAATGAGCAGTTCTTC.

V is TRBV5-8 and J is TRBJ2-3; TRBD2 matches 8 bases. The J segment lost 1 base and the V segment lost 6 bases, leaving 7 bases of the junction unmatched. CDR3 length equals 15 residues. CDR1 is SGHTS, CDR2 YDEGEE, per germline. The CDR3 DNA follows: TGTGCCAGCAACTTTGGACTAGCAGGCACAGATACGCAGTATTTT. Amino acid sequence: CASNFGLAGTDTQYF. Supplemented by reference TRBV5-8 and TRBJ2-3, the full variable domain reads EAGVTQSPTHLIKTRGQQATLRCSPISGHTSVYWYQQALGLGLQFLLWYDEGEERNRGNFPPRFSGRQFPNYSSELNVNALELEDSALYLCASNFGLAGTDTQYFGPGTRLTVL.

This clone was found once. V and J are TRBV6-1 and TRBJ2-7, with 14 bases fitting TRBD2. The CDR3 runs 19 residues. V lost 3 bases, J lost 3 bases, and 13 bases stayed unmatched. Germline V gene data show CDR1 as MNHNS and CDR2 as SASEGT. CDR3 in amino acids: CASSDPPGTSGSLSYEQYF. The CDR3 region has the DNA TGTGCCAGCAGTGACCCCCCAGGGACTAGCGGGAGTTTAAGCTACGAGCAGTACTTC.

The J gene is TRBJ2-1, the V gene TRBV5-1; TRBD1 matches 11 bases. The junction had 2 bases not matched to a gene; V was cut back by 2 bases and J by 4 bases. The CDR3 sequence is 15 residues long. Germline V CDR1 and CDR2: SGHRS, YFSETQ. DNA for the CDR3: TGCGCCAGCAGCTTTGGACAGGGGGCTTACAATGAGCAGTTCTTC. Its translation is CASSFGQGAYNEQFF.

V gene TRBV10-3 combines with J gene TRBJ1-2; 7 bases are a match to TRBD1. The V gene's germline CDR1 is ENHRY and CDR2 SYGVKD. V lost 5 bases, J lost 4 bases, and 19 bases stayed unmatched. CDR3 size: 18 residues. CDR3 sequence reads: CAISTREEGAHDSYGYTF. In DNA, the CDR3 is TGTGCCATCAGTACCCGCGAGGAGGGGGCGCATGATAGCTATGGCTACACCTTC.

This sequence joins TRBV10-3 and TRBJ2-1; the match to TRBD2 covers 14 bases. CDR3 length equals 14 residues. CDR1 and CDR2 from the germline V gene are ENHRY and SYGVKD. Trimming took 10 bases from V and 6 from J; bases not matched to a gene: 5. CDR3 protein: CANSGLAGVNEQFF. The CDR3 nucleotides read TGTGCCAACTCGGGACTAGCGGGAGTCAATGAGCAGTTCTTC.

This clone has a handful of counts. This rearrangement joins TRBV30 to TRBJ2-1, with 11 nucleotides matching TRBD2. This CDR3 comprises 16 residues. V lost 1 base to trimming and J lost 4 bases; unmatched junction nucleotides: 6. Germline V gene data show CDR1 as GTSNPN and CDR2 as SVGIG (reference sequence). This chain's CDR3 is CAWSDRTSGPYNEQFF. In DNA, the CDR3 is TGTGCCTGGAGTGACAGGACTAGCGGGCCGTACAATGAGCAGTTCTTC.

The rearrangement uses TRBV6-5 and TRBJ2-7; 10 nucleotides agree with TRBD2. V dropped 3 bases and J dropped 3; count of bases not matched to a gene: 5. The CDR3 has 15 residues. Germline V lookup: CDR1 MNHEY, CDR2 SVGAGI. The CDR3 sequence: CASSYEASGGYEQYF. The CDR3 DNA follows: TGTGCCAGCAGTTATGAGGCTAGCGGGGGCTACGAGCAGTACTTC.

The V and J genes are TRBV7-9 and TRBJ2-1; TRBD2 matches 11 bases. This CDR3 comprises 16 residues. V lost 5 bases and J lost 2; bases outside the gene matches: 5. Germline loops: CDR1 SEHNR, CDR2 FQNEAQ (reference sequence). This CDR3 reads CASSPRLAGTYNEQFF. As DNA, the CDR3 is TGTGCCAGCAGCCCCCGACTAGCGGGGACCTACAATGAGCAGTTCTTC.

This rearrangement joins TRBV5-6 to TRBJ2-1; D perhaps matches TRBD2 (5 bases). Germline loops: CDR1 SGHDT, CDR2 YYEEEE. This CDR3 has 14 amino acids. Deletions cut 4 bases from V and 5 bases from J, with 13 bases between. CDR3 protein: CASSPRGVHNEQFF. The CDR3 DNA follows: TGTGCCAGCAGCCCCCGGGGAGTCCACAATGAGCAGTTCTTC.

The gene calls are TRBV7-2 and TRBJ1-2; 7 bases align to TRBD1. The V gene's germline CDR1 is SGHTA and CDR2 FQGNSA. The CDR3 is 17 residues long. V trimming: 5 bases; J trimming: 4 bases; junction bases outside the gene matches: 16. In DNA, the CDR3 is TGTGCCAGCAGCACTCGGACAGGAGGGGGCCTAGGCTATGGCTACACCTTC. This translates into CASSTRTGGGLGYGYTF.

The CDR3 region is CAISTGWETQYF. As DNA, the CDR3 is TGTGCCATCTCGACAGGGTGGGAGACCCAGTACTTC. The gene calls are TRBV5-4 and TRBJ2-5; 7 nucleotides agree with TRBD1. CDR1 is SGHNT and CDR2 is YYREEE in the germline V gene (reference sequence). The CDR3 is 12 amino acids. Unmatched junction bases numbered 7, after V lost 9 bases and J lost 5 bases.

J is TRBJ1-3 and V is TRBV7-9, with D possibly being TRBD1 (5 bases). The CDR3 contains 14 residues. The ends were cut back, 3 bases at V and 1 base at J, with 7 bases in the middle. The germline V gene has CDR1 SEHNR and CDR2 FQNEAQ (reference sequence). The chain's CDR3 is CASSFGGSGNTIYF. The DNA for the CDR3 is TGTGCCAGCAGCTTCGGGGGTTCTGGAAACACCATATATTTT.

This sequence joins TRBV19 and TRBJ2-5; no clear D gene. There are 11 residues in the CDR3. The V end was cut by 10 bases, the J end by 6 bases, with 12 bases between. Germline V lookup: CDR1 LNHDA, CDR2 SQIVND (reference sequence). The CDR3 DNA is TGTGCCATTATCGCCCAGAAGACCCAGTACTTC. Translation: CAIIAQKTQYF. Looking up the rest from reference TRBV19 and TRBJ2-5 gives the full variable domain: DGGITQSPKYLFRKEGQNVTLSCEQNLNHDAMYWYRQDPGQGLRLIYYSQIVNDFQKGDIAEGYSVSREKKESFPLTVTSAQKNPTAFYLCAIIAQKTQYFGPGTRLLVL.

The rearrangement links TRBV2 to TRBJ2-7; 12 nucleotides line up with TRBD2. The ends lost 4 bases at V and 3 bases at J; junction bases unmatched: 4. Germline V gives CDR1 SNHLY, CDR2 FYNNEI. This CDR3 has 15 amino acids. CDR3 loop: CASSVGTSGFYEQYF. The CDR3, as DNA: TGTGCCAGCAGTGTGGGGACTAGCGGGTTCTACGAGCAGTACTTC. Filled out from reference TRBV2 and TRBJ2-7, the complete variable domain reads EPEVTQTPSHQVTQMGQEVILRCVPISNHLYFYWYRQILGQKVEFLVSFYNNEISEKSEIFDDQFSVERPDGSNFTLKIRSTKLEDSAMYFCASSVGTSGFYEQYFGPGTRLTVT.